Below, 3 T cell receptor beta chains from the same sample are listed, as sequenced in a study of Tregs in tolerant kidney transplant recipients. Profiling relied on immunoSEQ multiplex PCR, and the TCRdb table lists in-frame clones only, not all of them. Its listing shows approximately 24,000 clones. Mixed chimerism was transient after nonmyeloablative marrow transplants from related graft donors. The specimen was CD4+ T cells from blood (PBMCs), collected 6 months after the transplant. These receptors came from a human patient who received a combined kidney and bone marrow transplant. Some T cells may possibly be graft donor cells.

Regarding this clone: The read halts 3 residues ahead of the CDR3 end, with the missing end drawn from the germline J gene. V gene TRBV7-9 combines with J gene TRBJ2-3; TRBD2 is a possible D gene (5 bases). This CDR3 comprises 15 residues. Germline V CDR1 and CDR2: SEHNR, FQNEAQ (reference sequence). With 5 bases removed from V and 4 bases from J, the gap between germline ends came to 16 bases. The CDR3 region is CASSKYEGAADTQYF. The sequenced part of the CDR3 DNA is TGTGCCAGCAGCAAGTACGAGGGCGCCGCAGATACG.

Regarding this clone: Coverage ceases 3 residues before the CDR3 finishes, and the germline J gene fills in the end. The chain couples TRBV20-1 to TRBJ2-3; D might be TRBD2 (6 bases). The CDR3 covers 15 residues. V lost 1 base and J 0 bases, leaving 11 bases between the germline ends. CDR1 is DFQATT and CDR2 is SNEGSKA in the germline V gene (reference sequence). CDR3 residues: CSARGGTSSTDTQYF. The part of the CDR3 DNA that was read is TGCAGTGCTAGAGGGGGGACTTCTAGCACAGATACG.

Details on this clone: The read terminates 3 residues before the CDR3 end, so the remaining end is supplied by the germline J gene. The chain joins TRBV10-3 to TRBJ1-2; D unresolved. The CDR3 runs to 16 residues. From germline, CDR1 is ENHRY and CDR2 SYGVKD. The CDR3 bases that were read are TGTGCCATCAGTGAGTCCGGAGGGTACTCGGCCAGGGGC. This translates into CAISESGGYSARG. The whole CDR3 is CAISESGGYSARGYTF.